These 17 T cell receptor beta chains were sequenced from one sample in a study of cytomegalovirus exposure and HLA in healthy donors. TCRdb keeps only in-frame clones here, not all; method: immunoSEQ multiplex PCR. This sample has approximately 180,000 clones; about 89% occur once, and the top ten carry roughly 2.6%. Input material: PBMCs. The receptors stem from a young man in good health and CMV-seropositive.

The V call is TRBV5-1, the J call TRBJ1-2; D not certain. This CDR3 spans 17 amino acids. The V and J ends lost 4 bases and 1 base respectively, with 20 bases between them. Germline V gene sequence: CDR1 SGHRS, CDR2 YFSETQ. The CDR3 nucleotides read TGCGCCAGCAGCCTGAACCCCGGGAGCTACCTTAACTATGGCTACACCTTC. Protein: CASSLNPGSYLNYGYTF. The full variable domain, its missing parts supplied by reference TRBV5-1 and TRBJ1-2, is KAGVTQTPRYLIKTRGQQVTLSCSPISGHRSVSWYQQTPGQGLQFLFEYFSETQRNKGNFPGRFSGRQFSNSRSEMNVSTLELGDSALYLCASSLNPGSYLNYGYTFGSGTRLTVV.

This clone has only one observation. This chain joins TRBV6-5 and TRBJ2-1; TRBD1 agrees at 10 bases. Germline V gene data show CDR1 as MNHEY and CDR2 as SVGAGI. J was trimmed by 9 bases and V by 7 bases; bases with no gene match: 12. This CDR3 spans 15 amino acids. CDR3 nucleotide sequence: TGTGCCAGCACCCAGGGGGACAGGGGTACTCGTGAGCAGTTCTTC. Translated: CASTQGDRGTREQFF.

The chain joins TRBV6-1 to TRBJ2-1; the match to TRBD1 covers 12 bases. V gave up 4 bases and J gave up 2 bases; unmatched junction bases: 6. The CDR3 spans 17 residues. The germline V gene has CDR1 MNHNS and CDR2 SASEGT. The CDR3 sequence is CASSAGGQGATYNEQFF. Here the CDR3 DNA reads TGTGCCAGCAGTGCCGGGGGACAGGGGGCCACCTACAATGAGCAGTTCTTC.

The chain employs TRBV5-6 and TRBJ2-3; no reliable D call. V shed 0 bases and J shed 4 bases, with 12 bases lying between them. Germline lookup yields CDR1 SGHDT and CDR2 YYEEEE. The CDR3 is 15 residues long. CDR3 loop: CASSLGRSYADTQYF. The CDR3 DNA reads TGTGCCAGCAGCTTGGGGCGGAGTTACGCAGATACGCAGTATTTT.

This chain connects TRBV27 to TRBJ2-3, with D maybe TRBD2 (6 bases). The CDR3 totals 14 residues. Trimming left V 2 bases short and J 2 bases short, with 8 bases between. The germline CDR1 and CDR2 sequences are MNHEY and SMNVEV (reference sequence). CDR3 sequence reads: CASSLGGYTDTQYF. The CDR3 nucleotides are TGTGCCAGCAGTTTAGGGGGGTACACAGATACGCAGTATTTT.

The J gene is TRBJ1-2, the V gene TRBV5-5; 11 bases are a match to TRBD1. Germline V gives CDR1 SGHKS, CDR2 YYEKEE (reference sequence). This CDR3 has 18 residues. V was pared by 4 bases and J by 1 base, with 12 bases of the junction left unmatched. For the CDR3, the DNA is TGTGCCAGCAGCCAACCGGGACAGGGGGTCCCATTTAACTATGGCTACACCTTC. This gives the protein CASSQPGQGVPFNYGYTF. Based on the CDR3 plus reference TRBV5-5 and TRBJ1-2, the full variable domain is DAGVTQSPTHLIKTRGQQVTLRCSPISGHKSVSWYQQVLGQGPQFIFQYYEKEERGRGNFPDRFSARQFPNYSSELNVNALLLGDSALYLCASSQPGQGVPFNYGYTFGSGTRLTVV.

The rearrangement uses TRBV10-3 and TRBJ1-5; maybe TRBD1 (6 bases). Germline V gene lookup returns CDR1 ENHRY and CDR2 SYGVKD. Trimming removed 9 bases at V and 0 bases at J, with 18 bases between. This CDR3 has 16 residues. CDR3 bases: TGTGCCATTGGAGAGGGGGACCTGAATAGCAATCAGCCCCAGCATTTT. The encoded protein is CAIGEGDLNSNQPQHF.

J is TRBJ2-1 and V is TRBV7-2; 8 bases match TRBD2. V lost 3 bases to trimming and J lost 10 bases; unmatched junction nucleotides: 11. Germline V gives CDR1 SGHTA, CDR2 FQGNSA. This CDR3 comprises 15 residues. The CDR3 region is CASSFTSGAWEEQFF. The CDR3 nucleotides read TGTGCCAGCAGCTTTACTAGCGGAGCTTGGGAGGAGCAGTTCTTC.

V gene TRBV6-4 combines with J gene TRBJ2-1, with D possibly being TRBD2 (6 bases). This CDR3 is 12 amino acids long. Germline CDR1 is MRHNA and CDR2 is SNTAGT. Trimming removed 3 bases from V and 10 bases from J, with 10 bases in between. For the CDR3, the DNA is TGTGCCAGCAGTGAGGAGGGAGGAGAGCAGTTCTTC. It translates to CASSEEGGEQFF.

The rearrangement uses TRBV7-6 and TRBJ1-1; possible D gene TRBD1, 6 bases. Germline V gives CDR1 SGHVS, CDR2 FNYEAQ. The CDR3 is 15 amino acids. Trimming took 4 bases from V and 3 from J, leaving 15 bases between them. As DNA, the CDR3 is TGTGCCAGCAGCTCCGTCGGGGGGCGGCACACTGAAGCTTTCTTT. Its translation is CASSSVGGRHTEAFF.

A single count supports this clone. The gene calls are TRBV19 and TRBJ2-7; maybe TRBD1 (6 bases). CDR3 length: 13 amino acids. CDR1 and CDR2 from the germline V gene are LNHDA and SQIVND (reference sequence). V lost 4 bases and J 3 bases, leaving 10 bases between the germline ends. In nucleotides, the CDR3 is TGTGCCAGTAGTACGGGACATAACTACGAGCAGTACTTC. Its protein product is CASSTGHNYEQYF. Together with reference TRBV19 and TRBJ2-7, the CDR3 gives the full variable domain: DGGITQSPKYLFRKEGQNVTLSCEQNLNHDAMYWYRQDPGQGLRLIYYSQIVNDFQKGDIAEGYSVSREKKESFPLTVTSAQKNPTAFYLCASSTGHNYEQYFGPGTRLTVT.

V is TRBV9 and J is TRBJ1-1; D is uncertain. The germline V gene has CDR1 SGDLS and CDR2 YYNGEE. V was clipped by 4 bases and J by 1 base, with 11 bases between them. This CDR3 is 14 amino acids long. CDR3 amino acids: CASSSSRANTEAFF. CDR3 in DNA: TGTGCCAGCAGCTCCTCAAGAGCGAACACTGAAGCTTTCTTT.

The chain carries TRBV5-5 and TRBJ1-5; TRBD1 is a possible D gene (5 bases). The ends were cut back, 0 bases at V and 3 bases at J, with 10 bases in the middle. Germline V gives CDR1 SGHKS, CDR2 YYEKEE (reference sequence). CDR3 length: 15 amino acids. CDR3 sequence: CASSLVGGNNQPQHF. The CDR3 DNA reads TGTGCCAGCAGCTTGGTCGGGGGGAACAATCAGCCCCAGCATTTT.

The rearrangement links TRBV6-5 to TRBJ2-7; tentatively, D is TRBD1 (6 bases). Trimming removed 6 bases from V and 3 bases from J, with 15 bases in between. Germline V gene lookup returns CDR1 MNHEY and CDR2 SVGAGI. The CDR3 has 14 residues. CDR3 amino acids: CASRRTGWVYEQYF. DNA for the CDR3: TGTGCCAGCAGACGCACAGGGTGGGTCTACGAGCAGTACTTC.

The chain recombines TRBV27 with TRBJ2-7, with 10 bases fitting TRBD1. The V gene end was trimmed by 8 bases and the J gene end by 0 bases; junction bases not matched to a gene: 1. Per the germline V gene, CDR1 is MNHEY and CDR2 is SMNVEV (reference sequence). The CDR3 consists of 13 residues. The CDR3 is CASGDRGSYEQYF. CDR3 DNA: TGTGCCAGCGGGGACAGGGGCTCCTACGAGCAGTACTTC.

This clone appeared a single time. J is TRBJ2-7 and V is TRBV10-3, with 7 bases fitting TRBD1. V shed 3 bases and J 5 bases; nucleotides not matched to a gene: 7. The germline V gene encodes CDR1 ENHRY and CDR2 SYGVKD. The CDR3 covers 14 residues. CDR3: CAISELGQDDEQYF. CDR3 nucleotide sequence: TGTGCCATCAGTGAACTTGGACAGGACGACGAGCAGTACTTC.

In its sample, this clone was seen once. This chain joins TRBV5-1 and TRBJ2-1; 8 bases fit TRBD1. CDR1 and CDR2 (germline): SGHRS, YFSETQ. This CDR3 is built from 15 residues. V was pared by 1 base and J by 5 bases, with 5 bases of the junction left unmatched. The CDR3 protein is CASSLSDRDDNEQFF. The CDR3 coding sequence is TGCGCCAGCAGCTTGTCGGACAGGGATGACAATGAGCAGTTCTTC.